A single sample is the source of the 30 T cell receptor beta chains below, sequenced in a study of early T cells in non-severe SARS-CoV-2 infection. TCRdb reprocessed the 5' RACE reads with MiXCR, giving one entry per CDR3 protein. There are roughly 51,000 distinct CDR3 sequences in the sample; more than 6.5% occur only once, and approximately 6.3% lies in the top ten. The sequenced sample consisted of whole blood. Receptors were obtained from an adult who was a healthcare worker with PCR-confirmed SARS-CoV-2 infection or an uninfected control (not recorded which).

The V call is TRBV13, the J call TRBJ2-1; the match to TRBD2 covers 7 bases. After removal of 7 bases from V and 0 bases from J, the junction contained 6 bases not matched to a gene. The germline gives CDR1 PRHDT, CDR2 FYEKMQ (reference sequence). CDR3 length equals 15 residues. CDR3 protein: CASTTSPSSYNEQFF. DNA of the CDR3: TGTGCCAGCACGACTAGCCCGAGCTCCTACAATGAGCAGTTCTTC.

This clonotype was detected only a few times. This chain joins TRBV7-2 and TRBJ1-2, with unresolved D. The CDR3 runs 12 residues. CDR1 is SGHTA, CDR2 FQGNSA, per germline. Trimming removed 6 bases from V and 1 base from J, with 6 bases in between. CDR3 in DNA: TGTGCCAGCAGGCAGAGTAACTATGGCTACACCTTC. This sequence encodes CASRQSNYGYTF. The entire variable domain, with the rest obtained from reference TRBV7-2 and TRBJ1-2, is as follows: GAGVSQSPSNKVTEKGKDVELRCDPISGHTALYWYRQSLGQGLEFLIYFQGNSAPDKSGLPSDRFSAERTGGSVSTLTIQRTQQEDSAVYLCASRQSNYGYTFGSGTRLTVV.

This clonotype has more than one count but fewer than ten. CDR3 sequence: CASSWGQGVVKNIQYF. CDR3 DNA sequence: TGTGCCAGCAGCTGGGGACAGGGGGTTGTCAAAAACATTCAGTACTTC. This rearrangement joins TRBV28 to TRBJ2-4; 11 bases match TRBD1. The CDR3 has 16 residues. CDR1 and CDR2 (germline): MDHEN, SYDVKM. V trimming: 6 bases; J trimming: 3 bases; junction bases outside the gene matches: 7.

This clonotype was detected a few times. The J gene is TRBJ2-7, the V gene TRBV6-2 or TRBV6-3; 10 bases are a match to TRBD1. Looked up from germline, CDR1 is MNHEY and CDR2 is SVGEGT. J lost 2 bases, V lost 3 bases, and 7 bases had no gene match. The CDR3 is 16 amino acids. CDR3 nucleotides: TGTGCCAGCAGTTATTACCGGGACAGGGGAACCTACGAGCAGTACTTC. Its translation: CASSYYRDRGTYEQYF.

This clonotype occurred many times. CDR3 residues: CASSHNNEQFF. For the CDR3, the DNA is TGTGCCAGCAGCCACAACAATGAGCAGTTCTTC. The chain links TRBV3-1 to TRBJ2-1; D is unresolved. The CDR3 loop spans 11 amino acids. Germline loops: CDR1 LGHDT, CDR2 YNNKEL (reference sequence). V was pared by 3 bases and J by 5 bases, with 2 bases between.

The chain uses TRBV9 and TRBJ2-5; TRBD1 matches 7 bases. This CDR3 is 15 amino acids long. The V gene end was trimmed by 4 bases and the J gene end by 4 bases; junction bases not matched to a gene: 10. Germline V gene sequence: CDR1 SGDLS, CDR2 YYNGEE. CDR3 residues: CASSSNRGGRETQYF. In DNA form, the CDR3 reads TGTGCCAGCAGCTCTAATCGAGGGGGCCGAGAGACCCAGTACTTC. The full variable domain, its missing parts supplied by reference TRBV9 and TRBJ2-5, is DSGVTQTPKHLITATGQRVTLRCSPRSGDLSVYWYQQSLDQGLQFLIQYYNGEERAKGNILERFSAQQFPDLHSELNLSSLELGDSALYFCASSSNRGGRETQYFGPGTRLLVL.

This clonotype was observed a few times. Here the CDR3 reads CSASWVAGDRETQYF. Here the CDR3 DNA reads TGCAGTGCTAGCTGGGTAGCGGGGGACAGGGAGACCCAGTACTTC. The genes are TRBV20-1 and TRBJ2-5; D is perhaps TRBD2 (9 bases). Trimming left V 3 bases short and J 5 bases short, with 19 bases between. Germline V CDR1 and CDR2: DFQATT, SNEGSKA (reference sequence). CDR3 length: 15 residues.

This clonotype has just a few counts. The V and J genes are TRBV7-2 and TRBJ1-6, with 9 bases matching TRBD1. This CDR3 comprises 14 residues. From germline, CDR1 is SGHTA and CDR2 FQGNSA. The junction had 5 bases not matched to a gene; V was cut back by 6 bases and J by 8 bases. CDR3 in amino acids: CASRMDRGYSPLHF. DNA for the CDR3: TGTGCCAGCAGGATGGACAGGGGCTATTCACCCCTCCACTTT.

This clonotype occurred many times. V gene TRBV18 combines with J gene TRBJ2-7; D is unclear. This CDR3 region has 13 residues. V gave up 1 base and J gave up 0 bases, with 4 bases separating them. In germline, CDR1 is KGHSH, CDR2 LQKENI. In nucleotides, the CDR3 is TGTGCCAGCTCACCACAGTACTCCTACGAGCAGTACTTC. As protein: CASSPQYSYEQYF.

This clonotype came up a few times. The V call is TRBV20-1, the J call TRBJ2-5; 7 bases match TRBD2. Germline V gene lookup returns CDR1 DFQATT and CDR2 SNEGSKA (reference sequence). The CDR3 covers 16 residues. The trim removed 5 bases at V and 5 bases at J, leaving 17 bases unmatched. In DNA form, the CDR3 reads TGCAGTGCTTCGGATCCCGGGACTAAGGGCGGGGAGACCCAGTACTTC. It encodes CSASDPGTKGGETQYF.

The chain carries TRBV7-9 and TRBJ1-5, with 8 bases fitting TRBD1. Germline CDR1 is SEHNR and CDR2 is FQNEAQ (reference sequence). The length of the CDR3 is 15 residues. V shed 4 bases, J shed 4 bases, and the junction held 6 bases outside the gene matches. The CDR3 is CASSSGQGGNQPQHF. The CDR3 DNA sequence: TGTGCCAGCAGCTCCGGACAGGGTGGGAATCAGCCCCAGCATTTT.

The genes are TRBV6-1 and TRBJ2-7, with a tentative D call TRBD2 (5 bases). Trimming removed 5 bases at V and 4 bases at J, with 12 bases between. The CDR3 consists of 13 residues. CDR1 MNHNS and CDR2 SASEGT come from the germline V gene. This chain's CDR3 is CASSRGPQYEQYF. Written as DNA, the CDR3 is TGTGCCAGCAGTCGGGGTCCTCAATACGAGCAGTACTTC.

At least ten counts were recorded for this clonotype. The J gene is TRBJ1-2, the V gene TRBV20-1; weak D call: TRBD1 (5 bases). Germline CDR1 is DFQATT and CDR2 is SNEGSKA (reference sequence). This CDR3 has 13 amino acids. V lost 1 base and J lost 8, with 14 bases in between. The CDR3, as DNA: TGCAGTGCTAGAGTCCCCAGTTGGGACGGCTACACCTTC. This sequence encodes CSARVPSWDGYTF.

Many counts were recorded for this clonotype. The chain links TRBV6-5 to TRBJ1-1; D remains unclear. The CDR3 covers 13 residues. Germline loops: CDR1 MNHEY, CDR2 SVGAGI. Trimming stripped 0 bases from V and 4 bases from J, with 6 bases between. CDR3 sequence (DNA): TGTGCCAGCAGTTACTCCCGCAGCACTGAAGCTTTCTTT. This encodes CASSYSRSTEAFF.

The table lists this clonotype with a few counts. In DNA form, the CDR3 reads TGCGCCAGCAGCCCACCCGGGACCGAGGACATCAATGAGCAGTTCTTC. It translates to CASSPPGTEDINEQFF. The V gene is TRBV4-1, the J gene TRBJ2-1; either TRBD1 or TRBD2 may supply D (5 bases each). Trimming took 4 bases from V and 6 from J, leaving 19 bases between them. This CDR3 region has 16 residues. The V gene's germline CDR1 is MGHRA and CDR2 YSYEKL.

In this sample, this clonotype turned up many times. The chain employs TRBV7-9 and TRBJ1-2; 7 positions match TRBD1. V dropped 5 bases and J dropped 8; count of bases not matched to a gene: 5. Germline values: CDR1 SEHNR, CDR2 FQNEAQ (reference sequence). This CDR3 contains 12 residues. Here the CDR3 DNA reads TGTGCCAGCAGCCGAGACAGGGACGGCTACACCTTC. As protein: CASSRDRDGYTF.

This clonotype was detected ten times or more. This rearrangement joins TRBV30 to TRBJ1-1; D is perhaps TRBD1 (5 bases). Germline CDR1 and CDR2: GTSNPN and SVGIG (reference sequence). CDR3 size: 14 residues. Trimming pared 0 bases from V and 5 bases from J, leaving 13 bases between. CDR3 residues: CAWSVNSGQTEAFF. In DNA, the CDR3 is TGTGCCTGGAGTGTAAACTCAGGGCAAACTGAAGCTTTCTTT.

This clonotype was found many times. The junction and the germline gene differ at one end; a read error may be behind it. This chain links TRBV10-3 with TRBJ1-2; unclear D gene. CDR1 and CDR2 from the germline V gene are ENHRY and SYGVKD. The CDR3 totals 14 residues. In DNA, the CDR3 is TGTGCCATCAGTGAGTCGACCACAAACTCTGGCTACACCTTC. This sequence encodes CAISESTTNSGYTF.

There are many counts of this clonotype. The rearrangement links TRBV20-1 to TRBJ1-5; D gene unclear. The CDR3 length is 13 residues. The germline V gene has CDR1 DFQATT and CDR2 SNEGSKA (reference sequence). V was clipped by 1 base and J by 6 bases, with 10 bases between them. The CDR3 loop reads CSARVSAFQPQHF. In DNA form, the CDR3 reads TGCAGTGCTAGAGTTTCGGCTTTTCAGCCCCAGCATTTT.

Ten or more counts support this clonotype. The chain recombines TRBV29-1 with TRBJ1-1; no firm D call. Per germline, CDR1 SQVTM and CDR2 ANQGSEA. This CDR3 is built from 13 residues. With 2 bases removed from V and 5 bases from J, the gap between germline ends came to 12 bases. Here the CDR3 DNA reads TGCAGCGTTGAAACCGGGTTGAGTACTGAAGCTTTCTTT. It encodes CSVETGLSTEAFF.

This clonotype appeared many times. The chain combines TRBV24-1 with TRBJ2-4, with D hard to call. The V gene lost 4 bases and the J gene lost 6 bases, with 12 bases spanning the gap. Germline V gene sequence: CDR1 KGHDR, CDR2 SFDVKD. The CDR3 loop spans 14 amino acids. As DNA, the CDR3 is TGTGCCACCAGTGAGACACGTAGGCCAAACATTCAGTACTTC. Its protein product is CATSETRRPNIQYF.

In this sample, this clonotype turned up many times. This chain links TRBV7-9 with TRBJ1-4; the D gene is possibly TRBD1 (5 bases). CDR1 and CDR2 from the germline V gene are SEHNR and FQNEAQ (reference sequence). The CDR3 length is 15 residues. V was cut by 6 bases and J by 0 bases, with 11 bases left in between. The CDR3 sequence: CASRADSSTNEKLFF. The DNA of the CDR3 is TGTGCCAGCAGGGCTGACAGTTCAACTAATGAAAAACTGTTTTTT.

This clonotype was observed a handful of times. This chain uses TRBV2 with TRBJ2-3, with 7 bases matching TRBD1. The CDR3 is 15 amino acids. Germline assignment: CDR1 SNHLY and CDR2 FYNNEI. V was clipped by 6 bases and J by 0 bases; unmatched bases: 6. The CDR3 here is CASRADRTSTDTQYF. CDR3 in DNA: TGTGCCAGCAGAGCGGACAGGACTAGCACAGATACGCAGTATTTT.

In its sample, this clonotype was seen many times. For the CDR3, the DNA is TGTGCCACCTCCTCTATTGCACTCGGGCTTTATAGCAATCAGCCCCAGCATTTT. Protein: CATSSIALGLYSNQPQHF. This chain uses TRBV28 with TRBJ1-5, with D unclear. Trimming removed 10 bases from V and 0 bases from J, with 25 bases in between. CDR3 length: 18 residues. Germline assignment: CDR1 MDHEN and CDR2 SYDVKM.

The V gene is TRBV5-8, the J gene TRBJ2-3; D unclear. Trimming left V 4 bases short and J 0 bases short, with 9 bases between. In germline, CDR1 is SGHTS, CDR2 YDEGEE. The length of the CDR3 is 14 residues. The CDR3 spells CASSRSPSTDTQYF. CDR3 sequence (DNA): TGTGCCAGCAGCCGCAGTCCAAGCACAGATACGCAGTATTTT. Based on the CDR3 plus reference TRBV5-8 and TRBJ2-3, the full variable domain is EAGVTQSPTHLIKTRGQQATLRCSPISGHTSVYWYQQALGLGLQFLLWYDEGEERNRGNFPPRFSGRQFPNYSSELNVNALELEDSALYLCASSRSPSTDTQYFGPGTRLTVL.

This clonotype was seen repeatedly, ten times or more. This chain connects TRBV24-1 to TRBJ2-2; 10 positions match TRBD1. CDR3 size: 14 residues. Germline trimming cut 10 bases from V and 3 bases from J; bases unmatched to any gene: 4. CDR1 is KGHDR and CDR2 is SFDVKD in the germline V gene. The DNA of the CDR3 is TGTGCCACAGCCGGGACAGGGGACACCGGGGAGCTGTTTTTT. Translation: CATAGTGDTGELFF.

The chain links TRBV6-5 to TRBJ2-5; D not resolved. V was cut by 6 bases and J by 2 bases, with 7 bases left in between. Looked up from germline, CDR1 is MNHEY and CDR2 is SVGAGI. The CDR3 runs 12 residues. The CDR3 nucleotides are TGTGCCAGCAGCTCGCCTCAAGAGACCCAGTACTTC. Amino acid sequence: CASSSPQETQYF.

This clonotype was found many times. The chain uses TRBV5-4 and TRBJ1-2; possibly TRBD1 for D (6 bases). Germline values: CDR1 SGHNT, CDR2 YYREEE (reference sequence). V lost 1 base to trimming and J lost 3 bases, with 10 bases between them. This CDR3 has 14 residues. The CDR3 here is CASSLQGSYYGYTF. In nucleotides, the CDR3 is TGTGCCAGCAGCTTGCAGGGGTCCTACTATGGCTACACCTTC.

As for this clonotype: A much larger clone lies a single base off, so this may be a read error. It is likely a read error, because the conserved phenylalanine at the end of the CDR3 is missing. This chain joins TRBV18 and TRBJ1-1; the match to TRBD1 covers 8 bases. V was pared by 2 bases and J by 4 bases, with 3 bases of the junction left unmatched. The germline V gene has CDR1 KGHSH and CDR2 LQKENI. CDR3 length: 14 residues. The CDR3 loop is CASSPSTGGTEAFI. The CDR3 nucleotides read TGTGCCAGCTCACCATCTACAGGGGGCACTGAAGCTTTCATT.

This clonotype was recorded at least ten times. The chain joins TRBV10-3 to TRBJ2-3; 9 bases match TRBD1. The germline CDR1 and CDR2 sequences are ENHRY and SYGVKD. The length of the CDR3 is 15 residues. With V trimmed by 5 bases and J by 3 bases, 6 bases remained unmatched. This CDR3 reads CAISLGQGDTDTQYF. The CDR3 nucleotides are TGTGCCATCAGTTTGGGACAGGGTGATACAGATACGCAGTATTTT.